Below, one T cell receptor (beta chain) is given with its context. This specimen belongs to a study of blood T cell repertoires in COVID-19. About the study: COVID-19 samples collected from the United States, Italy and Spain covered acute and convalescent phases. In each case, the material was cDNA or gDNA derived from T cells, B-cell-depleted T cells, or PBMCs.

Source study methods: Scientists estimated how many nucleated cells there were by amplifying reference gene primers. Only in-frame clones appear in the TCRdb table, and some are missing; sequencing was by immunoSEQ multiplex PCR. D and trimming were read from the DNA, whereas the V and J calls and clone size are those reported in that table. The repertoire has about 190,000 clones, around three quarters of them found once; the top ten carry approximately 15%. Germline CDR1 and CDR2: LNHDA and SQIVND (reference sequence). V dropped 5 bases and J dropped 8; count of bases not matched to a gene: 2. The CDR3 loop spans 13 amino acids.

The source of this sequence is a man in his sixties with active or convalescent COVID-19. The V call is TRBV19, the J call TRBJ2-1, with 11 bases fitting TRBD2. Sequencing was performed on peripheral blood. The CDR3 bases are TGTGCCAGTAGTTTTAGCGGGGGGGATGAGCAGTTCTTC. Its translation is CASSFSGGDEQFF.